This TCR beta chain emerged from a study of CD8 T cells in ankylosing spondylitis. Overall study findings and caveats: Earlier authors reported some of these motif variants in reactive arthritis synovial fluid and blood.

The CDR3 is made up of 13 amino acids. From germline, CDR1 is LNHNV and CDR2 YYDKDF (reference sequence). The ends lost 5 bases at V and 6 bases at J; junction bases unmatched: 3. As regards this clonotype: Its antigen is currently unknown.

Making the TCR beta libraries involved quantitative 5'-RACE with molecular barcodes. TCRdb re-called the 5' RACE reads through MiXCR, storing one row per CDR3 protein. The sample contains 300,000 to 400,000 distinct CDR3 sequences, about 15% of which appear only once. The source of this sequence is a male donor with ankylosing spondylitis or in good health (not recorded which). The sequenced material came from blood, either unsorted or a sorted T cell fraction (not recorded which). This chain uses TRBV15 with TRBJ2-2; 7 bases match TRBD1. The CDR3 bases are TGTGCCACCAGCGGGACAGTGGCCGGGGAGCTGTTTTTT. It is translated as CATSGTVAGELFF.